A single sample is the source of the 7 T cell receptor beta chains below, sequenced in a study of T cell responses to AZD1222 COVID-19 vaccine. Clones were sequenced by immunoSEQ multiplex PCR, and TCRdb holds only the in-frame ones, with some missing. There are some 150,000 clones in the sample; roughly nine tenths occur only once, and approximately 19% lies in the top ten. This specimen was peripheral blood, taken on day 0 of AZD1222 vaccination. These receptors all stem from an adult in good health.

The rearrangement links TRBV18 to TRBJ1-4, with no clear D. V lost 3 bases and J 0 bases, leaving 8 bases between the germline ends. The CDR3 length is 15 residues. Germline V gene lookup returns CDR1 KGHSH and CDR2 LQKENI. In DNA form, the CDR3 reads TGTGCCAGCTCACCGACGGCAGCAACTAATGAAAAACTGTTTTTT. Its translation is CASSPTAATNEKLFF.

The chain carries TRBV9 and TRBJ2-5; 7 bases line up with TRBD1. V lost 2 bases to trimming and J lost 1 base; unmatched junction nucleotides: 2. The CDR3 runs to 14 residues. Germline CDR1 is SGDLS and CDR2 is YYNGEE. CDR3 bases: TGTGCCAGCAGCGTCGGGACAGCCCAAGAGACCCAGTACTTC. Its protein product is CASSVGTAQETQYF. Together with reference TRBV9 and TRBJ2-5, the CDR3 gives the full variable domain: DSGVTQTPKHLITATGQRVTLRCSPRSGDLSVYWYQQSLDQGLQFLIQYYNGEERAKGNILERFSAQQFPDLHSELNLSSLELGDSALYFCASSVGTAQETQYFGPGTRLLVL.

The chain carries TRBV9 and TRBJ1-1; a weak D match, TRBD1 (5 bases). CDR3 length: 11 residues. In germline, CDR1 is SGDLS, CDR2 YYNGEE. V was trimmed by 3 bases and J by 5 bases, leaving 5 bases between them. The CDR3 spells CASSGGTEAFF. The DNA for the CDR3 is TGTGCCAGCAGCGGGGGGACTGAAGCTTTCTTT.

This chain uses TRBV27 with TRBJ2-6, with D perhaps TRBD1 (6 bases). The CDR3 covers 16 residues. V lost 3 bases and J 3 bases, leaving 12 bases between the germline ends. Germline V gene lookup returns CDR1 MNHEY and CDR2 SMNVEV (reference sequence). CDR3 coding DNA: TGTGCCAGCAGTTTCGCCCCCAGGGGTGGGGCCAACGTCCTGACTTTC. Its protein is CASSFAPRGGANVLTF.

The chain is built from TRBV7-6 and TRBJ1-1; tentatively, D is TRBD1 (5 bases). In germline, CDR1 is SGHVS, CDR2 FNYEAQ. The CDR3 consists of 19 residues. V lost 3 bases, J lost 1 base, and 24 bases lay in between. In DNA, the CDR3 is TGTGCCAGCAGCTTTACTCCCGGGACGGGGATGGGGGAGAACACTGAAGCTTTCTTT. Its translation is CASSFTPGTGMGENTEAFF. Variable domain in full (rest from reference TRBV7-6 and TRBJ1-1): GAGVSQSPRYKVTKRGQDVALRCDPISGHVSLYWYRQALGQGPEFLTYFNYEAQQDKSGLPNDRFSAERPEGSISTLTIQRTEQRDSAMYRCASSFTPGTGMGENTEAFFGQGTRLTVV.

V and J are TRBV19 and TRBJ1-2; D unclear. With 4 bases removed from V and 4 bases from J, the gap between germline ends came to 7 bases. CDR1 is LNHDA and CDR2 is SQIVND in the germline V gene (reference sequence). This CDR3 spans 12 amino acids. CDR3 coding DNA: TGTGCCAGTAGTACCTGGGGCTATGGCTACACCTTC. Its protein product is CASSTWGYGYTF.

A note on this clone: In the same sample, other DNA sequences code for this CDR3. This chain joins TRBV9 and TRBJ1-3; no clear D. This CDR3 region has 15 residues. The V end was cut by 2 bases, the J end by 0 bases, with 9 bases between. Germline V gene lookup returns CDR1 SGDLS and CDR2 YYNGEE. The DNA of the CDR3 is TGTGCCAGCAGCGTGGCGGGTGTCTCTGGAAACACCATATATTTT. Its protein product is CASSVAGVSGNTIYF.